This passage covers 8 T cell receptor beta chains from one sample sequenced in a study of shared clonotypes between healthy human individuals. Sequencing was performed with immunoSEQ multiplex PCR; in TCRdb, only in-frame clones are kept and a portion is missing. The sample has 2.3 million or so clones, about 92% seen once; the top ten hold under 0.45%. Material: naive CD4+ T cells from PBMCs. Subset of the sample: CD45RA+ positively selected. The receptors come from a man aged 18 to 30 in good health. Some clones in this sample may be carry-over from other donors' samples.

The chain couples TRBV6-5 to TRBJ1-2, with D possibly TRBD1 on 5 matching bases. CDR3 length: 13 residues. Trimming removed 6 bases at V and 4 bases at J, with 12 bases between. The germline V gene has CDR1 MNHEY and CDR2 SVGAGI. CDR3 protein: CASRSGLSYGYTF. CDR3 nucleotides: TGTGCCAGCAGGTCAGGGCTTTCCTATGGCTACACCTTC.

CDR3 in DNA: TGTGCCATCAGTGAGTCTAACGGCGGCTTGAACACTGAAGCTTTCTTT. This sequence encodes CAISESNGGLNTEAFF. This chain joins TRBV10-3 and TRBJ1-1; D gene unclear. Per germline, CDR1 ENHRY and CDR2 SYGVKD. Trimming shortened V by 0 bases and J by 0 bases, and 11 bases separated the two germline ends. This CDR3 comprises 16 residues.

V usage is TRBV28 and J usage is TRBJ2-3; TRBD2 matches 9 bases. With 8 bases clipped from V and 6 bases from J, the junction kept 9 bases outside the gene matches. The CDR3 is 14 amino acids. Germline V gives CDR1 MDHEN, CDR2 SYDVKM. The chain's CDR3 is CASATSSGADTQYF. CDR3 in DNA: TGTGCCAGCGCCACCTCTAGCGGGGCTGATACGCAGTATTTT.

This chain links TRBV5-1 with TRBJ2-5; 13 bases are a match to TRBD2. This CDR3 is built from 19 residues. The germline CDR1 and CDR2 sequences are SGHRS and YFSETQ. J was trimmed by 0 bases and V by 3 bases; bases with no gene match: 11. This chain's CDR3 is CASSYKTTSGRGYQETQYF. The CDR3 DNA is TGCGCCAGCAGCTACAAAACCACTAGCGGGAGGGGGTACCAAGAGACCCAGTACTTC.

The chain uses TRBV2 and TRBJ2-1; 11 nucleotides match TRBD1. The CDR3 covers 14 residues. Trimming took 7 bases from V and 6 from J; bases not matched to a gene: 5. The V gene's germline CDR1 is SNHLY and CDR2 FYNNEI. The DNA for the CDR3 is TGTGCCAGCACGGGGACAGGGGGGGCCAATGAGCAGTTCTTC. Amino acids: CASTGTGGANEQFF.

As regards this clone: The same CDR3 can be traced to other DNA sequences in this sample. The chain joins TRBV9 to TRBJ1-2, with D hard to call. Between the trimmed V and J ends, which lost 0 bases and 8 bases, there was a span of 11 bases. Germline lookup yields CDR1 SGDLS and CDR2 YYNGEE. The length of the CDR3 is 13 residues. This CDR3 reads CASSVGAAGGYTF. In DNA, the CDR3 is TGTGCCAGCAGCGTAGGGGCGGCTGGCGGCTACACCTTC.

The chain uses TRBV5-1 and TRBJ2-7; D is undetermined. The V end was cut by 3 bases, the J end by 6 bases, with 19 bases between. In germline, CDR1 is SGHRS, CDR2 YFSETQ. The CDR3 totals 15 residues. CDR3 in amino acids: CASSSAANSGGEQYF. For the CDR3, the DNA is TGCGCCAGCAGCTCGGCAGCTAATTCAGGTGGCGAGCAGTACTTC.

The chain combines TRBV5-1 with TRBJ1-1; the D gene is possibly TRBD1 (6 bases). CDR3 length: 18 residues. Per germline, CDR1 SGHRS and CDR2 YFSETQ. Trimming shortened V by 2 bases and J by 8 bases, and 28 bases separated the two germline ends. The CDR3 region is CASSLTTEGGTSVWEAFF. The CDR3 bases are TGCGCCAGCAGCTTAACCACCGAGGGGGGCACCAGCGTATGGGAAGCTTTCTTT.